The rows below give T cell receptor beta chains drawn from one sample of a study of blood T cell repertoires in COVID-19. The repertoire was sequenced with immunoSEQ multiplex PCR; TCRdb's copy has only in-frame clones and lacks some. The sample has 200,000 to 250,000 clones, about 93% seen once. Material: peripheral blood. The receptors come from a man between 60 and 70 years old with COVID-19, enrolled during active disease. Both conserved end residues are trimmed from each CDR3. Clone size is stated in some rows and not others, as once, few, many or a class when expanded.

>TRBJ1-2|NA|TRBV6-5
ASRKSNKYGYT
>TRBJ2-5|NA|TRBV7-3
ASSLNSARGGPETQY
>TRBJ2-1|NA|TRBV6-2/TRBV6-3
ASSYINNEQF
>TRBJ2-5|NA|TRBV19
ASSKASGGQETQY
>TRBJ2-7|NA|TRBV7-9
ASSLGSSEQY
>TRBJ2-7|NA|TRBV6-1
ASSEVIPGTPY
>TRBJ1-5|NA|TRBV6-5
ASSYSGQGRNQPQH
>TRBJ1-4|NA|TRBV5-1
ASSSTASTNEKLF
>TRBJ2-1|NA|TRBV18
ASLPGLAVNEQF
>TRBJ2-5|once|TRBV6-6
ASRSRDSGNKETQY
>TRBJ1-1|NA|TRBV12-5
ASGLGENTEAF
>TRBJ1-2|NA|TRBV19
ASSPPTGLGGYT
>TRBJ1-2|NA|TRBV5-1
ASSKDSYNYGYT
>TRBJ1-6|once|TRBV12-3/TRBV12-4
ASSRDGNSPLH
>TRBJ1-5|few|TRBV21-1
ASSKAGGQGVRNQPQH
>TRBJ2-7|once|TRBV15
ATSGLASHYEQY
>TRBJ1-3|NA|TRBV5-3
ARSFDRVGRWDSGNTIY
>TRBJ1-2|once|TRBV29-1
SVRTGGYT
>TRBJ2-6|once|TRBV2
ASSDGGANVLT
>TRBJ2-3|NA|TRBV4-1
ASSLSSGLNTDTQY
>TRBJ2-7|NA|TRBV12-3/TRBV12-4
ASRQTGHQQY
>TRBJ1-2|NA|TRBV6-5
ASSRSGQQGGYT
>TRBJ1-1|NA|TRBV28
ASQTGVGNTEAF
>TRBJ1-6|NA|TRBV5-6
ASSYQGVYSPLH